This T cell receptor beta chain was sequenced for a study of blood T cell repertoires in COVID-19. This CDR3 spans 17 amino acids. The J segment lost 0 bases and the V segment lost 4 bases, leaving 11 bases of the junction unmatched. Germline values: CDR1 SGHDT, CDR2 YYEEEE. Profiling relied on immunoSEQ multiplex PCR, and the TCRdb table lists in-frame clones only, not all of them. This table has 50,000 to 70,000 clones, more than 70% appearing once. This chain joins TRBV5-6 and TRBJ2-3, with 7 bases fitting TRBD1. The sample consisted of peripheral blood. The TCR was taken from a man between 60 and 75 years old with active or convalescent COVID-19. The CDR3 nucleotides read TGTGCCAGCAGCCCAGGCCCCGGGACAGCAAGCACAGATACGCAGTATTTT. This gives the protein CASSPGPGTASTDTQYF.